What follows are 15 T cell receptor beta chains derived from one specimen sequenced in a study of T cell repertoires in cytomegalovirus infection. Using its own MiXCR run on the reads, TCRdb lists one record per CDR3 protein. The sample lists about 260,000 distinct CDR3 sequences; about an eighth were seen once. The sample taken for sequencing was PBMCs. The receptors derive from a human donor in good health (CMV status not recorded). Some clones in this sample may be carry-over from other donors' samples.

V and J are TRBV4-3 and TRBJ1-4; D not certain. The V end lost 0 bases, the J end lost 10 bases, and 12 bases lay between the germline ends. Germline V CDR1 and CDR2: LGHNA, YSLEER. This CDR3 region has 14 residues. The CDR3 reads CASSQDSRPAKLFF. Written as DNA, the CDR3 is TGCGCCAGCAGCCAAGATTCACGTCCAGCAAAACTGTTTTTT.

This clonotype was counted between two and nine times. The chain has TRBV20-1 and TRBJ1-3; TRBD1 aligns across 8 bases. The germline V gene has CDR1 DFQATT and CDR2 SNEGSKA (reference sequence). The CDR3 runs to 13 residues. Losses at the gene ends were 5 bases for V and 2 bases for J; bases not matched to a gene: 2. CDR3 sequence: CSAEDRAGNTIYF. The CDR3, as DNA: TGCAGTGCTGAGGACAGGGCTGGAAACACCATATATTTT.

This clonotype occurred many times. V usage is TRBV11-2 and J usage is TRBJ2-3, with 11 bases aligning to TRBD2. With V trimmed by 6 bases and J by 6 bases, 8 bases remained unmatched. Germline CDR1 reads SGHAT; CDR2 reads FQNNGV. CDR3 length equals 15 residues. This CDR3 is CASSPLAGGSDTQYF. The CDR3 DNA reads as TGTGCCAGCAGTCCTCTAGCGGGAGGATCCGATACGCAGTATTTT.

The sample holds many counts of this clonotype. The CDR3 here is CASSFPDRDYEQYF. The CDR3 DNA follows: TGTGCCAGCAGTTTCCCGGACAGGGACTACGAGCAGTACTTC. This sequence joins TRBV12-3 or TRBV12-4 and TRBJ2-7; 8 positions agree with TRBD1. The CDR3 extends over 14 amino acids. After removal of 3 bases from V and 3 bases from J, the junction contained 4 bases not matched to a gene.

This clonotype was observed many times. The V call is TRBV10-3, the J call TRBJ2-2; D is unclear. Trimming left V 7 bases short and J 0 bases short, with 6 bases between. This CDR3 is 13 amino acids long. Germline CDR1 reads ENHRY; CDR2 reads SYGVKD. CDR3 region: CAIMRTNTGELFF. CDR3 DNA: TGTGCCATCATGCGGACGAACACCGGGGAGCTGTTTTTT.

V and J are TRBV6-8 and TRBJ2-7; 14 nucleotides align to TRBD2. V gave up 4 bases and J gave up 6 bases; unmatched junction bases: 5. Germline V gives CDR1 MNHGY, CDR2 SAAAGT. The CDR3 totals 15 residues. In nucleotides, the CDR3 is TGTGCCAGCAGTTTTGGACTAGCGGGGGGTGGCGAGCAGTACTTC. Translating gives CASSFGLAGGGEQYF.

This clonotype was seen repeatedly, ten times or more. The genes are TRBV7-2 and TRBJ2-3; D is perhaps TRBD2 (5 bases). This CDR3 has 18 residues. The V and J ends lost 5 bases and 0 bases respectively, with 21 bases between them. Germline lookup yields CDR1 SGHTA and CDR2 FQGNSA. The CDR3 DNA follows: TGTGCCAGCAGCCGTTCTGGTGGGAGCTATTCTAGCACAGATACGCAGTATTTT. Its translation: CASSRSGGSYSSTDTQYF. The variable domain in full, with the rest retrieved from reference TRBV7-2 and TRBJ2-3, is GAGVSQSPSNKVTEKGKDVELRCDPISGHTALYWYRQSLGQGLEFLIYFQGNSAPDKSGLPSDRFSAERTGGSVSTLTIQRTQQEDSAVYLCASSRSGGSYSSTDTQYFGPGTRLTVL.

This clonotype occurred a few times. The chain employs TRBV18 and TRBJ2-2; D not certain. The ends were cut back, 6 bases at V and 4 bases at J, with 15 bases in the middle. Germline lookup yields CDR1 KGHSH and CDR2 LQKENI. This CDR3 comprises 15 residues. CDR3 sequence (DNA): TGTGCCAGCTCTCCGATCCTGACACGCACCGGGGAGCTGTTTTTT. Encoded protein: CASSPILTRTGELFF.

This clonotype was recorded many times. The chain couples TRBV5-1 to TRBJ2-2; no firm D call. Trimming took 4 bases from V and 1 from J, leaving 2 bases between them. The germline gives CDR1 SGHRS, CDR2 YFSETQ. The CDR3 contains 12 residues. Here the CDR3 reads CASSMNTGELFF. The CDR3 DNA is TGCGCCAGCAGCATGAACACCGGGGAGCTGTTTTTT. The full variable domain, in which reference TRBV5-1 and TRBJ2-2 provide the parts outside the CDR3, is KAGVTQTPRYLIKTRGQQVTLSCSPISGHRSVSWYQQTPGQGLQFLFEYFSETQRNKGNFPGRFSGRQFSNSRSEMNVSTLELGDSALYLCASSMNTGELFFGEGSRLTVL.

This clonotype was detected a few times. V is TRBV28 and J is TRBJ1-1; 7 nucleotides match TRBD1. Germline trimming cut 7 bases from V and 1 base from J; bases unmatched to any gene: 3. Germline CDR1 MDHEN, CDR2 SYDVKM. This CDR3 has 13 residues. The CDR3 region is CASNPGGNTEAFF. CDR3 DNA sequence: TGTGCCAGCAACCCAGGGGGGAACACTGAAGCTTTCTTT.

This clonotype was picked up many times. The chain is built from TRBV27 and TRBJ2-7; D not resolved. With 5 bases removed from V and 2 bases from J, the gap between germline ends came to 10 bases. CDR3 length: 13 amino acids. Germline V gene sequence: CDR1 MNHEY, CDR2 SMNVEV (reference sequence). CDR3 in amino acids: CASSRLGPYEQYF. In nucleotides, the CDR3 is TGTGCCAGCAGTCGCCTCGGACCCTACGAGCAGTACTTC.

This clonotype was picked up a small number of times. J is TRBJ2-3 and V is TRBV20-1, with D perhaps TRBD2 (6 bases). Germline CDR1 is DFQATT and CDR2 is SNEGSKA (reference sequence). Deletions cut 2 bases from V and 1 base from J, with 13 bases between. The CDR3 totals 15 residues. The CDR3 nucleotides read TGCAGTGCTAGAAAACCGGGACTCCGCACAGATACGCAGTATTTT. Amino acid sequence: CSARKPGLRTDTQYF.

On this clonotype itself: A much larger clone sits a single nucleotide away, making a read error possible. The rearrangement uses TRBV6-1 and TRBJ1-2; 11 nucleotides match TRBD1. The CDR3 runs 15 residues. Germline CDR1 reads MNHNS; CDR2 reads SASEGT. In nucleotides, the CDR3 is TGTGCCAGCAGTCGGACAGGGGGCGAGGGCTATGGCTGCACCTTC. Protein sequence: CASSRTGGEGYGCTF.

This clonotype occurred a few times. V and J are TRBV5-1 and TRBJ1-1; D is uncertain. The CDR3 loop spans 13 amino acids. Germline assignment: CDR1 SGHRS and CDR2 YFSETQ. V lost 0 bases to trimming and J lost 4 bases, with 7 bases between them. The CDR3 DNA reads TGCGCCAGCAGCTTGGGTAGTCCCACTGAAGCTTTCTTT. It translates to CASSLGSPTEAFF. Supplemented by reference TRBV5-1 and TRBJ1-1, the full variable domain reads KAGVTQTPRYLIKTRGQQVTLSCSPISGHRSVSWYQQTPGQGLQFLFEYFSETQRNKGNFPGRFSGRQFSNSRSEMNVSTLELGDSALYLCASSLGSPTEAFFGQGTRLTVV.

In its sample, this clonotype was seen a few times. CDR3 DNA sequence: TGTGCCAGTAGTATGGGAGGACTAGCGGGACTTTTGGAGACCCAGTACTTC. Translating it yields CASSMGGLAGLLETQYF. This chain links TRBV19 with TRBJ2-5; 12 bases align to TRBD2. Trimming at V came to 3 bases and at J to 5 bases, leaving 10 bases not matched to a gene. Germline V lookup: CDR1 LNHDA, CDR2 SQIVND (reference sequence). The CDR3 sequence is 17 residues long.